A selection of T cell receptor beta chains follows, all from one sample in a study of blood T cell repertoires in COVID-19. Repertoires were generated with immunoSEQ multiplex PCR, while TCRdb's copy carries only in-frame clones and drops some. The sample holds roughly 70,000 clones; approximately 80% are singletons and the top ten take roughly a sixth. Sequenced input: peripheral blood. These TCRs come from a human donor in a cohort sampled during active COVID-19. Each CDR3 is given with its conserved first and last residue. D genes are given only for firm matches. The listing skips clone size in some rows; elsewhere it reads once, few, many or a size class.

TRBJ2-5,.,once,TRBV12-5,CASGLYQEGGETQYF,TGTGCTAGTGGTTTGTACCAGGAGGGCGGGGAGACCCAGTACTTC
TRBJ1-2,.,.,TRBV12-3/TRBV12-4,CASSFAQGEGYTF,TGTGCCAGCAGTTTTGCACAGGGCGAGGGCTACACCTTC
TRBJ2-1,.,.,TRBV7-2,CASSRGRGDEQFF,TGTGCCAGCAGCCGCGGGCGGGGCGATGAGCAGTTCTTC
TRBJ1-5,.,.,TRBV19,CASKGGEGSNQPQHF,TGTGCCAGTAAGGGGGGGGAGGGTAGCAATCAGCCCCAGCATTTT
TRBJ2-5,.,.,TRBV11-3,CASSEGGGPSETQYF,TGTGCCAGCAGCGAGGGGGGAGGGCCCTCAGAGACCCAGTACTTC
TRBJ2-7,TRBD2,.,TRBV27,CASSSAGTSVAYEQYF,TGTGCCAGCAGTTCGGCCGGGACTAGCGTAGCCTACGAGCAGTACTTC
TRBJ1-1,.,.,TRBV5-1,CASKPTTGNTEAFF,TGCGCCAGCAAACCGACGACAGGGAACACTGAAGCTTTCTTT
TRBJ2-5,TRBD1,.,TRBV6-2/TRBV6-3,CASSRPTGLGETQYF,TGTGCCAGCAGTCGCCCGACAGGGTTAGGGGAGACCCAGTACTTC
TRBJ1-2,TRBD1,.,TRBV3-1/TRBV3-2,CASSQDQGQGFYGYTF,TGTGCCAGCAGCCAAGACCAGGGACAGGGGTTCTATGGCTACACCTTC
TRBJ2-7,TRBD1,.,TRBV6-5,CASKTGVSREQYF,TGTGCCAGCAAAACAGGGGTCTCACGCGAGCAGTACTTC
TRBJ2-3,.,.,TRBV7-8,CASSPGGLRRDTQYF,TGTGCCAGCAGCCCAGGGGGGTTGAGGAGAGATACGCAGTATTTT
TRBJ1-1,.,.,TRBV3-1/TRBV3-2,CASSQVSGMNTEAFF,TGTGCCAGCAGCCAAGTCTCAGGAATGAACACTGAAGCTTTCTTT
TRBJ2-7,TRBD2,.,TRBV19,CASRGLAGYEQYF,TGTGCCAGTAGGGGACTAGCAGGCTACGAGCAGTACTTC
TRBJ2-6,.,many,TRBV3-1/TRBV3-2,CASSQDWRVGANVLTF,TGTGCCAGCAGCCAAGATTGGAGGGTTGGGGCCAACGTCCTGACTTTC
TRBJ2-1,TRBD1,.,TRBV3-1/TRBV3-2,CASSYLRPGQGNNEQFF,TGTGCCAGCAGCTACCTACGCCCGGGACAGGGGAACAATGAGCAGTTCTTC
TRBJ2-6,.,.,TRBV5-4,CASSPKQGLGANVLTF,TGTGCCAGCAGCCCGAAGCAGGGGCTTGGGGCCAACGTCCTGACTTTC
TRBJ2-7,.,.,TRBV6-2/TRBV6-3,CASSWVRGGEQYF,TGTGCCAGCAGTTGGGTGAGAGGGGGTGAGCAGTACTTC
TRBJ1-4,.,.,TRBV19,CASSIATNEKLFF,TGTGCCAGTAGTATTGCTACCAATGAAAAACTGTTTTTT
TRBJ2-7,.,.,TRBV6-9,CASSLRFYEQYF,TGTGCCAGCAGTTTGAGATTCTACGAGCAGTACTTC
TRBJ2-3,.,.,TRBV12-3/TRBV12-4,CASSLGRHTQYF,TGTGCCAGCAGTTTAGGGCGGCATACGCAGTATTTT
TRBJ2-7,TRBD2,.,TRBV5-1,CASSYIGFSGSEQYF,TGCGCCAGCAGCTATATAGGGTTTAGCGGGAGCGAGCAGTACTTC
TRBJ1-5,.,.,TRBV30,CAWSGRADQPQHF,TGTGCCTGGAGTGGGAGGGCGGACCAGCCCCAGCATTTT
TRBJ1-1,.,many,TRBV2,CASSDNRDSTEAFF,TGTGCCAGCAGTGATAACAGGGATAGCACTGAAGCTTTCTTT
TRBJ2-1,TRBD1,.,TRBV7-8,CASASGTVNNEQFF,TGTGCCAGCGCCTCTGGGACAGTCAACAATGAGCAGTTCTTC
TRBJ2-1,TRBD2,few,TRBV9,CASSVRDYPYNEQFF,TGTGCCAGCAGCGTAAGGGACTACCCCTACAATGAGCAGTTCTTC
TRBJ2-1,.,.,TRBV7-2,CASSLTPTSNEQFF,TGTGCCAGCAGCTTAACCCCGACTAGCAATGAGCAGTTCTTC
TRBJ2-7,TRBD1,.,TRBV18,CASSQGQQSSYEQYF,TGTGCCAGCTCGCAGGGACAGCAAAGCTCCTACGAGCAGTACTTC
TRBJ1-2,.,.,TRBV6-9,CASSSVFGYTF,TGTGCCAGCAGTTCCGTTTTTGGCTACACCTTC
TRBJ2-7,TRBD2,few,TRBV27,CASSLGTSGISGLRYEQYF,TGTGCCAGCAGTTTAGGGACTAGCGGGATAAGTGGCTTACGCTACGAGCAGTACTTC
TRBJ2-7,.,.,TRBV6-5,CASSSRTSSSYEQYF,TGTGCCAGCAGTTCAAGGACATCAAGCTCCTACGAGCAGTACTTC
TRBJ2-2,TRBD2,.,TRBV7-6,CASSLTAGSNTGELFF,TGTGCCAGCAGCTTAACAGCGGGGTCGAACACCGGGGAGCTGTTTTTT
TRBJ1-2,TRBD1,.,TRBV3-1/TRBV3-2,CASSQRAGGGYGYTF,TGTGCCAGCAGCCAAAGGGCAGGGGGAGGCTATGGCTACACCTTC
TRBJ1-2,.,once,TRBV7-8,CASSLASRTRVYGYTF,TGTGCCAGCAGCTTAGCCTCTCGGACACGGGTTTATGGCTACACCTTC
TRBJ2-1,TRBD2,.,TRBV30,CAWSEGHSGLAGVYNEQFF,TGTGCCTGGAGTGAAGGCCACTCGGGTTTAGCGGGAGTTTACAATGAGCAGTTCTTC
TRBJ2-3,TRBD2,.,TRBV7-2,CASSLAAASGSTDTQYF,TGTGCCAGCAGCTTAGCGGCGGCTAGCGGTAGCACAGATACGCAGTATTTT
TRBJ2-7,TRBD2,.,TRBV7-2,CASSLNGAGGDGEQYF,TGTGCCAGCAGCTTAAATGGAGCGGGAGGGGACGGCGAGCAGTACTTC
TRBJ1-5,.,.,TRBV5-6,CASSSLRTGSNQPQHF,TGTGCCAGCAGCTCTCTTCGTACAGGGAGTAATCAGCCCCAGCATTTT
TRBJ1-5,.,.,TRBV13,CASSLGLQEPNSNQPQHF,TGTGCCAGCAGCTTAGGCCTACAGGAGCCGAATAGCAATCAGCCCCAGCATTTT
TRBJ2-1,.,.,TRBV6-4,CASSVELLHNEQFF,TGTGCCAGCAGTGTTGAGCTACTACACAATGAGCAGTTCTTC
TRBJ2-1,.,few,TRBV19,CASNKEWGHEQFF,TGTGCCAGTAATAAGGAATGGGGCCATGAGCAGTTCTTC
TRBJ1-1,.,.,TRBV28,CASTTVGRKNTEAFF,TGTGCCAGCACCACCGTAGGCAGGAAAAACACTGAAGCTTTCTTT